These T cell receptor beta chains were read from a single sample in a study of CD8+ T cells in alopecia areata. Assay used: immunoSEQ multiplex PCR; TCRdb lists only in-frame clones, some missing. The table has roughly 120,000 clones, 56% seen once; the top ten hold approximately 3.1%. Material: CD4+ T cells sorted from blood, obtained at week 24, from a patient treated with tofacitinib. The receptors come from a human donor with alopecia areata. The CDR3 runs from the conserved cysteine through the conserved F or W. Each record gives: CDR3 protein, CDR3 DNA, V gene, clone size, D gene, J gene. The D gene is left open where the match is weak. The size entry is marked missing in some rows and otherwise reads once, few, many or a size class.

CDR3aa: CASSLDRSDEKLFF; CDR3nt: TGTGCCAGCAGCTTGGACAGGTCGGATGAAAAACTGTTTTTT; v_gene: TRBV7-9; abundance: few; d_gene: TRBD1; j_gene: TRBJ1-4
CDR3aa: CASSLAFGSTDTQYF; CDR3nt: TGTGCCAGCAGCTTGGCGTTTGGGTCCACAGATACGCAGTATTTT; v_gene: TRBV5-4; abundance: -; d_gene: -; j_gene: TRBJ2-3
CDR3aa: CASSIGTQGTQYF; CDR3nt: TGTGCCAGCAGCATCGGGACTCAGGGGACCCAGTACTTC; v_gene: TRBV7-2; abundance: -; d_gene: -; j_gene: TRBJ2-5
CDR3aa: CASRRSGGASYEQFF; CDR3nt: TGTGCCAGCAGGCGGAGCGGGGGGGCTAGTTATGAGCAGTTCTTC; v_gene: TRBV2; abundance: few; d_gene: TRBD2; j_gene: TRBJ2-1
CDR3aa: CSVQAPGGRETQYF; CDR3nt: TGCAGCGTCCAAGCCCCAGGGGGCCGGGAGACCCAGTACTTC; v_gene: TRBV29-1; abundance: once; d_gene: TRBD1; j_gene: TRBJ2-5
CDR3aa: CASSLTGVAYGYTF; CDR3nt: TGTGCCAGCAGCTTGACAGGGGTGGCCTATGGCTACACCTTC; v_gene: TRBV5-6; abundance: few; d_gene: TRBD1; j_gene: TRBJ1-2
CDR3aa: CASSFNRENSPLHF; CDR3nt: TGTGCCAGTAGTTTTAACAGGGAAAATTCACCCCTCCACTTT; v_gene: TRBV19; abundance: -; d_gene: -; j_gene: TRBJ1-6
CDR3aa: CAWSNRLSRVIQETQYF; CDR3nt: TGTGCCTGGAGTAACAGGTTGTCCCGGGTGATACAAGAGACCCAGTACTTC; v_gene: TRBV30; abundance: -; d_gene: -; j_gene: TRBJ2-5
CDR3aa: CASSNRGFDEQFF; CDR3nt: TGTGCCAGTAGTAACAGGGGTTTTGATGAGCAGTTCTTC; v_gene: TRBV19; abundance: few; d_gene: TRBD1; j_gene: TRBJ2-1
CDR3aa: CASSPTAPDTQYF; CDR3nt: TGTGCCAGCAGCCCGACTGCGCCAGATACGCAGTATTTT; v_gene: TRBV5-6; abundance: -; d_gene: -; j_gene: TRBJ2-3
CDR3aa: CASSLSDRGTEAFF; CDR3nt: TGTGCCAGCAGCTTATCGGACAGGGGCACTGAAGCTTTCTTT; v_gene: TRBV7-8; abundance: -; d_gene: TRBD1; j_gene: TRBJ1-1
CDR3aa: CASSETGANVLTF; CDR3nt: TGTGCCAGCAGTGAAACTGGGGCCAACGTCCTGACTTTC; v_gene: TRBV2; abundance: -; d_gene: -; j_gene: TRBJ2-6